This TCR beta chain was recovered during a study of CD8+ T cells in alopecia areata. Germline CDR1 is MDHEN and CDR2 is SYDVKM. V gave up 4 bases and J gave up 0 bases, with 2 bases separating them. The length of the CDR3 is 12 residues. The authors extracted RNA and reverse transcribed it into cDNA as the sequencing template. The assay was immunoSEQ multiplex PCR, and TCRdb's table has in-frame clones only and misses some. The data show 150,000 to 200,000 clones, about 62% seen once. This sample's treatment: oral pan-JAK inhibitor, 5-10 mg twice daily. This chain connects TRBV28 to TRBJ2-3; no clear D gene. The specimen was CD4+ T cells sorted from blood, collected at week 24, from a patient treated with tofacitinib. The source of this sequence is a human donor with alopecia areata. The CDR3 region has the DNA TGTGCCAGCAGTTATAGCACAGATACGCAGTATTTT. Translated, it gives CASSYSTDTQYF. The complete variable domain, with remaining parts taken from reference TRBV28 and TRBJ2-3, reads DVKVTQSSRYLVKRTGEKVFLECVQDMDHENMFWYRQDPGLGLRLIYFSYDVKMKEKGDIPEGYSVSREKKERFSLILESASTNQTSMYLCASSYSTDTQYFGPGTRLTVL.